The clone carrying this T cell receptor (beta chain) was detected many times. The record originates from a study of tumor-infiltrating lymphocytes in primary liver carcinoma. Study details: Between about 4.2 and 10 cm across, the tumors were all of stage T1-T3 N0M0. Samples returned roughly 3.5 to 7.5 million productive TCRbeta reads each. Read depth did not differ significantly between tissue types.

Joint extraction of RNA and DNA used roughly 20-33 mg of bulk tissue that was unsorted. Surgeons resected the patients' primary liver carcinomas. The germline V and J ends were trimmed by 5 bases and 6 bases, with 20 bases remaining between them. CDR1 is SEHNR and CDR2 is FQNEAQ in the germline V gene (reference sequence). The CDR3 is 15 residues long. TCR beta cDNA was reverse-transcribed from around 0.55 ug of total RNA. The reaction used a constant-region primer and ProtoScript II reverse transcriptase. ARM-PCR, slightly modified, supplied the TCR beta libraries through three nested multiplex PCR rounds. Forward primers for TRBV1-TRBV30 and a C-beta reverse primer served the first two PCR rounds, at around 11 cycles each. TCRdb passed the multiplex PCR reads through MiXCR, listing each CDR3 protein once. The sample has roughly 190,000 distinct CDR3 sequences, roughly 80% seen once.

The receptor was derived from a man aged 40-55 years with primary liver carcinoma and hepatitis B virus infection. The chain combines TRBV7-9 with TRBJ2-7, with D possibly called TRBD1 or TRBD2 (5 bases each). What was sequenced was tumor tissue from primary liver carcinoma. CDR3 in amino acids: CASSPTSGLGGEQYF. In DNA form, the CDR3 reads TGTGCCAGCAGCCCAACGTCCGGGCTTGGGGGCGAGCAGTACTTC.